This T cell receptor (beta chain) is drawn from a study of radiation and T cells in renal cell carcinoma. Regarding the study as a whole: Top tumor clonotypes rose in blood 2 weeks post-radiation, then contracted. No pretreatment tumor biopsies were available for baseline clonotypes.

This clone has only one observation. Its specificity is unknown. The time point was: baseline pretreatment blood. The treatment: 15 Gy SBRT to primary tumor, nephrectomy 4 weeks later. Blood was sampled at baseline, 2 weeks and 4 weeks after SBRT. Clear cell pathology was present in this patient's renal cell carcinoma. The CDR3 loop spans 13 amino acids. V was clipped by 1 base and J by 4 bases, with 7 bases between them. Per germline, CDR1 SGHTA and CDR2 FQGNSA. This table comes from immunoSEQ multiplex PCR, and its TCRdb copy is limited to in-frame clones, with some not included. The sample consists of 130,000 to 150,000 clones, over 75% of them appearing once.

The material sequenced was blood, taken from a patient whose treatment included radiotherapy and nephrectomy. The chain links TRBV7-2 to TRBJ1-2; D is ambiguous. This receptor was obtained from a woman between 50 and 59 years old with renal cell carcinoma. CDR3 region: CASSLDRTYGYTF. In DNA, the CDR3 is TGTGCCAGCAGCTTAGACCGGACCTATGGCTACACCTTC.